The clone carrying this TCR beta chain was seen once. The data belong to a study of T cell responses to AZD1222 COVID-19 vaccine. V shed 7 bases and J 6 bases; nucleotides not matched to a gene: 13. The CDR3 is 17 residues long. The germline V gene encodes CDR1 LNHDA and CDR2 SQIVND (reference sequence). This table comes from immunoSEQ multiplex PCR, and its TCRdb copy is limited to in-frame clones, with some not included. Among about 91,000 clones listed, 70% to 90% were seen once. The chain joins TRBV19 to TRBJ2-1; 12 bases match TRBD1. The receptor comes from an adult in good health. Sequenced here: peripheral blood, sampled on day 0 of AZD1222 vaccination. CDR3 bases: TGTGCCAGTACCCGAGGCTCCGGGACAGGGGGCATCAATGAGCAGTTCTTC. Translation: CASTRGSGTGGINEQFF.